Here is one T cell receptor (beta chain) with its context. The specificity of this receptor is unknown. No per-base quality is available; no much larger clone lies one base away. Healthy HIV-negative adults with no recently reported acute infections or vaccinations were included as donors. All donors were Caucasian adults living in Nashville, Tennessee, USA. CD4+ T cells were enriched by magnetic negative selection, after which naive cells were positively selected on CD45RA and the negative fraction was taken as the memory subset. Blood was obtained by leukapheresis, after which PBMCs were separated by Ficoll-Histopaque density gradient centrifugation and cryopreserved in liquid nitrogen vapor phase. Analytical flow cytometry was used to check the purity and quantity of each magnetically sorted T cell population. Genomic DNA was isolated from each sorted fraction and quantified by UV absorbance on a Nanodrop 2000c.

The CDR3 sequence holds 15 residues, the cysteine and phenylalanine included. The only DNA kept is the CDR3, 45 bases in frame from the first base. As encoded in the germline V gene, CDR1 is KGHSH while CDR2 is LQKENI. Trimming at the junction amounts to 8 bases on V and 1 base on J, and the germline ends lie 17 bases apart. TCR CDR3 regions were amplified from genomic DNA by multiplex PCR using the deep immunoSEQ assay. For each cell subset, the extracted genomic DNA was distributed evenly across all wells of several immunoSEQ 96-well plates, and each plate served as one replicate. For sorted subsets, each replicate PCR was loaded with 200 ng genomic DNA, equivalent to some 27,000 T cell genomes. The purified libraries were quantified using a Qubit 3.0 fluorometer, sized with a Bioanalyzer 2100, and then quantified again using the KAPA Library Quantification kit. Each immunoSEQ 96-well plate was sequenced on its own single-read 150-cycle Illumina NextSeq 550 flow cell. The study's processing was this. Because the immunoSEQ output held only junctional sequences and lacked quality scores, the filtering could not match the filtering applied to full-length reads. To assign V/J genes and CDR3, sequences were annotated using PyIR, a Python wrapper for IgBLAST v1.9, with IMGT germline references. Reads with weak V/J assignments (E-value above 1e-6), missing CDR3, stop codons, out-of-frame junctions, or ambiguous translated residues were removed. V3J clonotypes were defined as sequences sharing an identical inferred V gene, J gene, and CDR3 amino acid sequence. Percentage overlap between repertoires was calculated by dividing the number of shared unique clonotypes by the size of the smaller repertoire. Repertoire richness was assessed with RTK rarefaction, the Chao1 estimator, and Recon v2.1 estimates of unobserved clonotypes. For all TCRbeta clonotypes obtained by the gDNA method from a handful of donors, generation probabilities were computed with OLGA. This is the immuneACCESS table as TCRdb keeps it, with only in-frame sequences that have V and J called. A part of the clones is gone; compared with another copy, unresolved V genes explain less than half, and the rest is unexplained. V and J calls and clone size are given by that table; D and trimming were obtained from the DNA. Recorded for this sample are more than 2,000,000 clones; roughly 93% of them occurred a single time. 0.39% of the sample is taken by the ten largest.

The data are from a study of shared clonotypes between healthy human individuals (dated by TCRdb to the early 2020s). Notes on the research overall: Two women and three men aged 18 to 49 years were included in the cohort. For each donor, three plates each were used for CD4 naive and CD4 memory, two plates were used for CD8 naive, and one plate was used for CD8 memory. To estimate repertoire size and how much clonotype sharing occurs between individuals, the study deeply sequenced the blood TCR repertoires of several healthy adults. To increase sequencing depth and limit assay-specific biases, TCR repertoire library preparation and sequencing were carried out by different laboratories using diverse techniques. Leukapheresis yielded between about 0.8 and 9.5 billion PBMCs per donor.

Results and caveats for the whole study, not just this receptor: When a few donors were compared, the shared fraction of clonotypes was about 5.4% for naive CD4, 3% to 4% for naive CD8, 2.3% for memory CD4, and less than 0.5% for memory CD8. Compared with non-shared clonotypes, clonotypes shared by all four sorted-subset donors had higher generation probabilities. Even with the large sequencing depth, rarefaction of the sorted-subset datasets indicated that sequencing was incomplete. The genetic and exposure-history diversity represented was limited by the small number of donors. Pairwise subsampling indicated that sequencing depth was expected to affect the degree of clonotype sharing among donors. Naive subsets generally had larger estimated clonotype richness than memory subsets did. Only blood was sampled, and tissue TCR repertoires likely differ from those in blood.

The chain employs TRBV18 and TRBJ1-1; the D gene remains uncertain. The sequence was collected from a man aged 18 to 29 in good health. Some clones in this sample may be carry-over from other donors' samples. The sequenced material came from naive CD4+ T cells from PBMCs. The sample's cell subset or site label is to be understood as: CD45RA+ positively selected. The CDR3 has the sequence CASLANTVSNTEAFF. Read as DNA, the sequence is TGTGCCAGCCTCGCAAACACAGTGTCGAACACTGAAGCTTTCTTT.